These 32 T cell receptor beta chains came from one sample sequenced in a study of neurological immune-mediated disorders. TCRdb independently ran MiXCR on the 5' RACE reads; one entry per CDR3 protein. The sample contains tens of thousands of distinct CDR3 sequences, 3.5% to 4.5% of which appear only once. Sequenced: PBMCs. The receptors shown here come from a woman between 50 and 59 years old with multiple sclerosis.

This clonotype was observed at least ten times. This chain uses TRBV7-9 with TRBJ2-7; D unresolved. The V end was cut by 2 bases, the J end by 2 bases, with 4 bases between. Germline V gene data show CDR1 as SEHNR and CDR2 as FQNEAQ (reference sequence). CDR3 length: 12 amino acids. The DNA for the CDR3 is TGTGCCAGCAGCTTAAGACCCTACGAGCAGTACTTC. This gives the protein CASSLRPYEQYF.

This clonotype was seen at least ten times. The chain recombines TRBV10-3 with TRBJ2-1; D is unresolved. Trimming stripped 6 bases from V and 4 bases from J, with 13 bases between. CDR3 length equals 14 residues. CDR1 is ENHRY and CDR2 is SYGVKD in the germline V gene. The CDR3, as DNA: TGTGCCATCAGGGGCGAGACGACTTACAATGAGCAGTTCTTC. Translating it yields CAIRGETTYNEQFF.

This clonotype was picked up many times. V is TRBV7-2 and J is TRBJ1-5; D is possibly TRBD1 (6 bases). V dropped 5 bases and J dropped 0 bases, with 11 bases sitting between them. From germline, CDR1 is SGHTA and CDR2 FQGNSA. This CDR3 contains 15 residues. The chain's CDR3 is CASSRQDYSNQPQHF. The CDR3 bases are TGTGCCAGCAGCCGACAGGACTATAGCAATCAGCCCCAGCATTTT.

This clonotype was detected ten times or more. V is TRBV7-2 and J is TRBJ1-5; D remains unclear. The CDR3 loop spans 14 amino acids. With 0 bases removed from V and 7 bases from J, the gap between germline ends came to 10 bases. Germline lookup yields CDR1 SGHTA and CDR2 FQGNSA. CDR3 sequence reads: CASSLAGSGQPQHF. The CDR3 nucleotides read TGTGCCAGCAGCTTAGCGGGGTCCGGGCAGCCCCAGCATTTT.

The genes are TRBV6-2 or TRBV6-3 and TRBJ2-7, with a tentative D call TRBD1 (6 bases). This CDR3 region has 14 residues. Deletions cut 2 bases from V and 2 bases from J, with 10 bases between. In germline, CDR1 is MNHEY, CDR2 SVGEGT. CDR3 coding DNA: TGTGCCAGCAGTTACCCGACAGGAACCTACGAGCAGTACTTC. It encodes CASSYPTGTYEQYF.

This clonotype was detected many times. The chain links TRBV5-6 to TRBJ2-5, with D possibly TRBD1 on 7 matching bases. Trimming took 4 bases from V and 5 from J, leaving 12 bases between them. From germline, CDR1 is SGHDT and CDR2 YYEEEE. The CDR3 runs to 13 residues. CDR3 in DNA: TGTGCCAGCAGCCTGGCAGGGGGGGAGACCCAGTACTTC. Its translation is CASSLAGGETQYF. The full variable domain, in which reference TRBV5-6 and TRBJ2-5 provide the parts outside the CDR3, is DAGVTQSPTHLIKTRGQQVTLRCSPKSGHDTVSWYQQALGQGPQFIFQYYEEEERQRGNFPDRFSGHQFPNYSSELNVNALLLGDSALYLCASSLAGGETQYFGPGTRLLVL.

In this sample, this clonotype turned up many times. V is TRBV4-3 and J is TRBJ1-3; a possible D gene is TRBD1 (5 bases). This CDR3 spans 18 amino acids. From germline, CDR1 is LGHNA and CDR2 YSLEER. Trimming cost V 0 bases and J 0 bases, with 15 bases left between them. The CDR3 DNA is TGCGCCAGCAGCCAAGATAGGGACGCTTCTAGCTCTGGAAACACCATATATTTT. This translates into CASSQDRDASSSGNTIYF.

There are many counts of this clonotype. V and J are TRBV20-1 and TRBJ2-1; maybe TRBD1 (5 bases). Trimming took 3 bases from V and 5 from J, leaving 20 bases between them. Per germline, CDR1 DFQATT and CDR2 SNEGSKA (reference sequence). The CDR3 loop spans 16 amino acids. DNA for the CDR3: TGCAGTGCTAGTTCATCATTCAGGGAAACCAACAATGAGCAGTTCTTC. This translates into CSASSSFRETNNEQFF.

At least ten counts were recorded for this clonotype. CDR3 protein: CSARDWQETQYF. Written as DNA, the CDR3 is TGCAGTGCTAGAGATTGGCAAGAGACCCAGTACTTC. The chain has TRBV20-1 and TRBJ2-5; D unclear. Germline-derived CDR1 and CDR2 are DFQATT and SNEGSKA (reference sequence). V gave up 0 bases and J gave up 2 bases, with 4 bases separating them. The CDR3 length is 12 residues.

This clonotype was seen ten or more times. The V gene is TRBV7-2, the J gene TRBJ2-3; perhaps TRBD1 as D (5 bases). CDR3 length: 17 amino acids. The germline V gene encodes CDR1 SGHTA and CDR2 FQGNSA. The ends were cut back, 0 bases at V and 1 base at J, with 14 bases in the middle. CDR3 residues: CASSLALQGRGTDTQYF. DNA for the CDR3: TGTGCCAGCAGCTTAGCTTTGCAGGGCAGGGGCACAGATACGCAGTATTTT.

This clonotype was observed many times. V usage is TRBV6-6 and J usage is TRBJ2-3, with a weak D call TRBD2 (6 bases). The germline V gene encodes CDR1 MNHNY and CDR2 SVGAGI (reference sequence). The CDR3 runs 13 residues. The V end lost 10 bases, the J end lost 1 base, and 12 bases lay between the germline ends. CDR3 bases: TGTGCCACTCGAAGGGAGGGCACAGATACGCAGTATTTT. Protein product: CATRREGTDTQYF.

The genes are TRBV11-3 and TRBJ1-1, with a weak D call TRBD1 (5 bases). This CDR3 has 14 amino acids. Germline V gene lookup returns CDR1 SGHNT and CDR2 YENEEA. The V end was cut by 5 bases, the J end by 2 bases, with 12 bases between. The CDR3 nucleotides read TGTGCCAGCAGCCTACGGGGCGGTAACACTGAAGCTTTCTTT. It yields the protein CASSLRGGNTEAFF.

This clonotype has a handful of counts. This chain connects TRBV4-2 to TRBJ1-1; D unclear. Germline lookup yields CDR1 LGHNA and CDR2 YNFKEQ. CDR3 length: 14 amino acids. V lost 1 base and J lost 3, with 9 bases in between. CDR3 DNA: TGTGCCAGCAGCCAAGGAGACGGACACACTGAAGCTTTCTTT. Translated: CASSQGDGHTEAFF.

There are many counts of this clonotype. This chain links TRBV4-3 with TRBJ1-2; tentative D call: TRBD1 (5 bases). Germline V lookup: CDR1 LGHNA, CDR2 YSLEER. This CDR3 spans 15 amino acids. V was cut by 1 base and J by 7 bases, with 16 bases left in between. CDR3 region: CASSQVTIQGSGYTF. The CDR3 bases are TGCGCCAGCAGCCAAGTTACGATCCAGGGTTCTGGCTACACCTTC.

This clonotype showed up many times. The chain links TRBV5-1 to TRBJ2-1; 8 bases are shared with TRBD2. V was clipped by 3 bases and J by 7 bases; unmatched bases: 9. The CDR3 is 15 amino acids. In germline, CDR1 is SGHRS, CDR2 YFSETQ. CDR3: CASSSGTSNRNEQFF. The CDR3 nucleotides are TGCGCCAGCAGCTCCGGGACTAGTAATAGAAATGAGCAGTTCTTC.

This clonotype has a count of ten or more. J is TRBJ1-6 and V is TRBV20-1; no clear D. V lost 0 bases to trimming and J lost 0 bases, with 9 bases between them. Germline-derived CDR1 and CDR2 are DFQATT and SNEGSKA (reference sequence). This CDR3 spans 16 amino acids. CDR3 in amino acids: CSARDLGSSYNSPLHF. As DNA, the CDR3 is TGCAGTGCTAGAGATCTTGGGAGCTCCTATAATTCACCCCTCCACTTT.

This clonotype was counted many times. V gene TRBV25-1 combines with J gene TRBJ1-2; TRBD1 aligns across 7 bases. V trimming: 3 bases; J trimming: 8 bases; junction bases outside the gene matches: 12. CDR3 length: 15 residues. CDR1 is MGHDK and CDR2 is SYGVNS in the germline V gene. This chain's CDR3 is CASSDPGQQTRGYTF. CDR3 bases: TGTGCCAGCAGTGATCCGGGACAGCAAACCAGGGGCTACACCTTC.

This clonotype was picked up many times. The chain employs TRBV7-9 and TRBJ2-7; TRBD2 matches at 13 bases. Germline V gene data show CDR1 as SEHNR and CDR2 as FQNEAQ (reference sequence). Losses at the gene ends were 5 bases for V and 7 bases for J; bases not matched to a gene: 11. This CDR3 is built from 16 residues. The CDR3 DNA reads as TGTGCCAGCAGCCCGAGGACTAGCGGGAGACCTCGGGAGCAGTACTTC. Protein: CASSPRTSGRPREQYF.

This clonotype was seen at least ten times. V gene TRBV3-1 combines with J gene TRBJ2-3, with TRBD2 matching 8 bases. The CDR3 loop spans 15 amino acids. Looked up from germline, CDR1 is LGHDT and CDR2 is YNNKEL (reference sequence). Germline trimming cut 0 bases from V and 8 bases from J; bases unmatched to any gene: 7. The CDR3 loop reads CASSQDISGSGTQYF. CDR3 in DNA: TGTGCCAGCAGCCAAGATATCAGCGGGAGTGGTACGCAGTATTTT.

This clonotype has just a few counts. This chain connects TRBV7-2 to TRBJ1-5; D ambiguous. Germline values: CDR1 SGHTA, CDR2 FQGNSA. This CDR3 comprises 16 residues. The V end was cut by 5 bases, the J end by 3 bases, with 17 bases between. CDR3 residues: CASSEIGGRNNQPQHF. The CDR3 DNA reads as TGTGCCAGCAGCGAGATAGGAGGACGGAACAATCAGCCCCAGCATTTT.

This clonotype was seen ten or more times. V usage is TRBV12-3 or TRBV12-4 and J usage is TRBJ1-5; 10 nucleotides agree with TRBD1. Trimming took 5 bases from V and 2 from J; bases not matched to a gene: 6. The CDR3 is 16 residues long. The DNA for the CDR3 is TGTGCCAGCAGTCGGGGACAGGGGCTCGGCAATCAGCCCCAGCATTTT. Encoded protein: CASSRGQGLGNQPQHF.

Many counts were recorded for this clonotype. Written as DNA, the CDR3 is TGTGCCATCTGGGACTCCGCCTGGGAGCTGTTTTTT. This codes for CAIWDSAWELFF. The chain joins TRBV10-3 to TRBJ2-2, with D possibly matching TRBD2 (6 bases). The germline gives CDR1 ENHRY, CDR2 SYGVKD. This CDR3 has 12 amino acids. V lost 8 bases and J lost 9, with 13 bases in between.

In this sample, this clonotype turned up many times. The J gene is TRBJ1-1, the V gene TRBV7-2, with D perhaps TRBD1 (5 bases). Germline assignment: CDR1 SGHTA and CDR2 FQGNSA. This CDR3 is built from 15 residues. Trimming took 5 bases from V and 3 from J, leaving 16 bases between them. CDR3 bases: TGTGCCAGCAGCATCAATGGGGGATTGGACACTGAAGCTTTCTTT. This encodes CASSINGGLDTEAFF. The variable domain in full, completed from reference TRBV7-2 and TRBJ1-1, reads GAGVSQSPSNKVTEKGKDVELRCDPISGHTALYWYRQSLGQGLEFLIYFQGNSAPDKSGLPSDRFSAERTGGSVSTLTIQRTQQEDSAVYLCASSINGGLDTEAFFGQGTRLTVV.

There are many counts of this clonotype. The chain is built from TRBV18 and TRBJ1-2; D remains ambiguous. CDR1 is KGHSH, CDR2 LQKENI, per germline. This CDR3 contains 15 residues. V was pared by 4 bases and J by 6 bases, with 18 bases between. This CDR3 is CASSLNEDGLDGYTF. CDR3 DNA sequence: TGTGCCAGCTCACTGAACGAGGACGGATTGGATGGCTACACCTTC.

This clonotype was counted ten times or more. The gene calls are TRBV5-1 and TRBJ2-4, with 13 bases fitting TRBD2. V shed 4 bases and J 5 bases; nucleotides not matched to a gene: 6. This CDR3 region has 16 residues. The V gene's germline CDR1 is SGHRS and CDR2 YFSETQ. CDR3 protein: CASSPRLAGGQNIQYF. CDR3 coding DNA: TGCGCCAGCAGCCCAAGACTAGCGGGAGGACAAAACATTCAGTACTTC.

This clonotype was seen ten or more times. This chain uses TRBV28 with TRBJ1-5; D is unclear. CDR1 and CDR2 from the germline V gene are MDHEN and SYDVKM. Trimming took off 6 bases at V and 4 bases at J, with 10 bases between the two ends. The CDR3 runs to 13 residues. In DNA, the CDR3 is TGTGCCAGCAGGTCCGACAAGAATCAGCCCCAGCATTTT. It encodes CASRSDKNQPQHF.

The rearrangement uses TRBV4-2 and TRBJ2-7, with a possible D match to TRBD2 (5 bases). Trimming shortened V by 5 bases and J by 3 bases, and 20 bases separated the two germline ends. The CDR3 is 16 residues long. Germline values: CDR1 LGHNA, CDR2 YNFKEQ. CDR3 nucleotide sequence: TGTGCCAGCAGCGTAGCCGAGGAGAGGGCAGTCTACGAGCAGTACTTC. Amino acids: CASSVAEERAVYEQYF.

This clonotype showed up many times. The CDR3, as DNA: TGTGCCAGCAGTATTCGAAACACCGGGGAGCTGTTTTTT. The encoded protein is CASSIRNTGELFF. The J gene is TRBJ2-2, the V gene TRBV2; no firm D call. Between the trimmed V and J ends, which lost 5 bases and 2 bases, there was a span of 6 bases. Germline-derived CDR1 and CDR2 are SNHLY and FYNNEI. CDR3 size: 13 residues.

In its sample, this clonotype is medium-sized. The chain couples TRBV10-3 to TRBJ1-1, with 9 bases lining up with TRBD1. V gave up 6 bases and J gave up 1 base; unmatched junction bases: 3. The CDR3 is 14 amino acids. CDR1 is ENHRY, CDR2 SYGVKD, per germline. DNA for the CDR3: TGTGCCATCAGGGGGGGACAGGGGAACACTGAAGCTTTCTTT. Protein: CAIRGGQGNTEAFF.

With regard to this clonotype: A much larger clone lies one base from this, so it may be a read error. The chain has TRBV6-2 or TRBV6-3 and TRBJ2-7; D is uncertain. The CDR3 totals 12 residues. Germline assignment: CDR1 MNHEY and CDR2 SVGEGT. Trimming cost V 6 bases and J 8 bases, with 14 bases left between them. The CDR3 loop reads CASRVNGDKQYF. The DNA for the CDR3 is TGTGCCAGCAGGGTTAACGGAGACAAGCAGTACTTC.

This clonotype came up many times. The CDR3 reads CASSPPGRTYEQYF. Written as DNA, the CDR3 is TGTGCCAGCAGCCCTCCGGGACGGACATACGAGCAGTACTTC. The chain joins TRBV14 to TRBJ2-7; either TRBD1 or TRBD2 may supply D (5 bases each). This CDR3 comprises 14 residues. Germline assignment: CDR1 SGHDN and CDR2 FVKESK. V was cut by 4 bases and J by 4 bases, with 14 bases left in between.

The sample holds many counts of this clonotype. The rearrangement uses TRBV5-1 and TRBJ2-7; TRBD1 agrees at 7 bases. V gave up 3 bases and J gave up 0 bases; unmatched junction bases: 9. Germline-derived CDR1 and CDR2 are SGHRS and YFSETQ. This CDR3 region has 16 residues. The CDR3: CASSSYPGQLSYEQYF. The CDR3 nucleotides are TGCGCCAGCAGCTCTTACCCGGGACAGCTCTCCTACGAGCAGTACTTC.